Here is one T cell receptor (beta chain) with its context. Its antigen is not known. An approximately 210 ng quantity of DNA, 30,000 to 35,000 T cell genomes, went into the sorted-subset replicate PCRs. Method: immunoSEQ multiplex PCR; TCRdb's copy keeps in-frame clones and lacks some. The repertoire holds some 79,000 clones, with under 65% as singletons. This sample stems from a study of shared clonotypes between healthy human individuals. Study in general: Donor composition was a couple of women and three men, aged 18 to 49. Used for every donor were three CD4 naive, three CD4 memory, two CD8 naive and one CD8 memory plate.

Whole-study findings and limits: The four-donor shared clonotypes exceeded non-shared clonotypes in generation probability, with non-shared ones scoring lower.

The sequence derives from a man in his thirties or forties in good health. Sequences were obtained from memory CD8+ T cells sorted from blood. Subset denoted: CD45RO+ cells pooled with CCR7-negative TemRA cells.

CDR3 sequence: CASSFIQASSYNEQFF. CDR3 DNA: TGTGCCAGCTCTTTTATCCAGGCTAGCTCCTACAATGAGCAGTTCTTC. J is TRBJ2-1 and V is TRBV18; D is undetermined. The CDR3 has 16 residues. In germline, CDR1 is KGHSH, CDR2 LQKENI. The ends were cut back, 6 bases at V and 0 bases at J, with 15 bases in the middle. The entire variable domain, with the rest obtained from reference TRBV18 and TRBJ2-1, is as follows: NAGVMQNPRHLVRRRGQEARLRCSPMKGHSHVYWYRQLPEEGLKFMVYLQKENIIDESGMPKERFSAEFPKEGPSILRIQQVVRGDSAAYFCASSFIQASSYNEQFFGPGTRLTVL.